This is a list of T cell receptor beta chains from one sample in a study of Tregs in tolerant kidney transplant recipients. The assay was immunoSEQ multiplex PCR, and TCRdb's table has in-frame clones only and misses some. The table has more than 70,000 clones, roughly 91% seen once. Sequenced here: CD4+ T cells from blood (PBMCs), sampled 24 months after the transplant. The receptor set was obtained from a human patient who received a combined kidney and bone marrow transplant. Among the T cells, some may be from the graft donor. Both conserved end residues are part of each CDR3. A D gene is named only where the DNA matches it firmly. The size of a clone is reported for some rows only, either as once, few or many, or as a class for expanded clones.

D gene	V gene	clone size	J gene	CDR3 DNA	CDR3 protein
.	TRBV19	.	TRBJ2-7	TGTGCCAGTAGTATCCGGGGGAGCGCGAGAGAGCAGTACTTC	CASSIRGSAREQYF
TRBD2	TRBV19	.	TRBJ2-5	TGTGCCAGTAGAGCGGGACTAGCGGGCCAAGAGACCCAGTACTTC	CASRAGLAGQETQYF
TRBD1	TRBV2	.	TRBJ2-7	TGTGCCAGCAGCTCCGGACAGGGACAGTACGAGCAGTACTTC	CASSSGQGQYEQYF
.	TRBV9	.	TRBJ1-3	TGTGCCAGCAGCGCTTATGCGGGGGCGCGGGGAAACACCATATATTTT	CASSAYAGARGNTIYF
.	TRBV29-1	.	TRBJ1-2	TGCAGCCTGAAGAAGGCAGGATTCCCCCAGGGCTACACCTTC	CSLKKAGFPQGYTF
TRBD1	TRBV28	.	TRBJ2-1	TGTGCCAGCAGTTTATACTCCGGGACAGGGGTGCACAATGAGCAGTTCTTC	CASSLYSGTGVHNEQFF
TRBD1	TRBV19	.	TRBJ2-1	TGTGCCAGTACCATCGGACAGGGGACTAATAATGAGCAGTTCTTC	CASTIGQGTNNEQFF
.	TRBV7-6	.	TRBJ1-6	TGTGCCAGCAGCTTTCGCGGGAGCTCCTATAATTCACCCCTCCACTTT	CASSFRGSSYNSPLHF
TRBD1	TRBV7-6	.	TRBJ1-6	TGTGCCAGCAGCGCATTAACAACAGGGGATAATTCACCCCTCCACTTT	CASSALTTGDNSPLHF
TRBD2	TRBV19	.	TRBJ2-5	TGTGCCAGTAGTATTTCTAGCGGGAGAGAAGAGACCCAGTACTTC	CASSISSGREETQYF
TRBD2	TRBV19	.	TRBJ2-1	TGTGCCAGTAGTAAACTAGCGGGAGTAGACAATGAGCAGTTCTTC	CASSKLAGVDNEQFF
.	TRBV9	once	TRBJ1-2	TGTGCCAGCAGCGTAGCCTCAGTCATACAGGGAGGGTATGGCTACACCTTC	CASSVASVIQGGYGYTF
.	TRBV6-5	once	TRBJ2-7	TGTGCCAGCAGTTACTCAAGGGGAACCTACGAGCAGTACTTC	CASSYSRGTYEQYF
TRBD1	TRBV5-1	.	TRBJ2-1	TGCGCCAGCAGCTTGAACCCAGGGGGCCTGAATGAGCAGTTCTTC	CASSLNPGGLNEQFF
TRBD1	TRBV12-5	.	TRBJ1-3	TGTGCTAGTGGTCTGACAGGGGCGGGAAACACCATATATTTT	CASGLTGAGNTIYF
TRBD1	TRBV6-1	.	TRBJ2-7	TGTGCCAGCAGCCCCCGACAGGGATTATCCTACGAGCAGTACTTC	CASSPRQGLSYEQYF
.	TRBV19	.	TRBJ2-5	TGTGCCAGTAGTCCAGGGAGGGGGTACCAAGAGACCCAGTACTTC	CASSPGRGYQETQYF